A selection of T cell receptor beta chains follows, all from one sample in a study of OX40 agonist ivuxolimab in advanced cancers. Data came from immunoSEQ multiplex PCR; TCRdb stores just in-frame clones and leaves some out. The repertoire has about 69,000 clones, 89% of them found once; the top ten carry approximately 4%. Sequences were derived from CD4+ or CD8+ T cells sorted from blood, sampled in a trial of the OX40 agonist ivuxolimab. These receptors came from an adult with an advanced solid tumor such as melanoma, head and neck, liver or kidney cancer. CDR3s include the opening cysteine and the closing phenylalanine or tryptophan. D genes are given only for firm matches. Clone size, where shown, is once, few, many, or a class for clones that have expanded.

CDR3: CASSYKQGASNQLQHF
length: 16
D: NA
J: TRBJ1-5
V: TRBV6-5
size: NA

CDR3: CASSQTSGGELFF
length: 13
D: TRBD2
J: TRBJ2-2
V: TRBV2
size: NA

CDR3: CASSLIGTSGSWNEQFF
length: 17
D: TRBD2
J: TRBJ2-1
V: TRBV11-2
size: NA

CDR3: CASSPSTGSSYNEQFF
length: 16
D: NA
J: TRBJ2-1
V: TRBV18
size: NA

CDR3: CASSKGQGEKLFF
length: 13
D: NA
J: TRBJ1-4
V: TRBV21-1
size: once

CDR3: CAWSVHGRGGDTIYF
length: 15
D: NA
J: TRBJ1-3
V: TRBV30
size: NA

CDR3: CASYGANVLTF
length: 11
D: NA
J: TRBJ2-6
V: TRBV28
size: NA

CDR3: CASSLMGRGEKLFF
length: 14
D: NA
J: TRBJ1-4
V: TRBV7-2
size: NA

CDR3: CSVEPAGSPYEQYF
length: 14
D: NA
J: TRBJ2-7
V: TRBV29-1
size: NA

CDR3: CASSAQGGGANVLTF
length: 15
D: NA
J: TRBJ2-6
V: TRBV9
size: NA

CDR3: CASSQLLAGGNEQFF
length: 15
D: TRBD2
J: TRBJ2-1
V: TRBV14
size: once

CDR3: CASSRGRGSGAYEQYF
length: 16
D: NA
J: TRBJ2-7
V: TRBV4-3
size: NA

CDR3: CASSPLAGGPYNEQFF
length: 16
D: TRBD2
J: TRBJ2-1
V: TRBV18
size: NA

CDR3: CASSVKETQYF
length: 11
D: NA
J: TRBJ2-5
V: TRBV7-3
size: NA

CDR3: CAWSGRDTQYF
length: 11
D: NA
J: TRBJ2-3
V: TRBV30
size: NA

CDR3: CASRIVGATGELFF
length: 14
D: NA
J: TRBJ2-2
V: TRBV28
size: NA

CDR3: CASSGGASGRNEQFF
length: 15
D: NA
J: TRBJ2-1
V: TRBV6-1
size: NA

CDR3: CASRRSLGQDEKLFF
length: 15
D: TRBD1
J: TRBJ1-4
V: TRBV5-1
size: NA

CDR3: CASSELAGGPTDTQYF
length: 16
D: TRBD2
J: TRBJ2-3
V: TRBV2
size: NA

CDR3: CASSDPIRLAGGSYEQYF
length: 18
D: TRBD2
J: TRBJ2-7
V: TRBV6-4
size: NA

CDR3: CASSPAGAWGYTF
length: 13
D: NA
J: TRBJ1-2
V: TRBV6-1
size: NA

CDR3: CASSLSRQENTEAFF
length: 15
D: NA
J: TRBJ1-1
V: TRBV6-5
size: NA

CDR3: CASRVPTSGSGHEQYF
length: 16
D: TRBD2
J: TRBJ2-7
V: TRBV2
size: NA

CDR3: CASSKGQGADSNQPQHF
length: 17
D: TRBD1
J: TRBJ1-5
V: TRBV7-2
size: NA

CDR3: CASTPDGYNEQFF
length: 13
D: NA
J: TRBJ2-1
V: TRBV5-1
size: once

CDR3: CASSPGQGGDIQYF
length: 14
D: TRBD1
J: TRBJ2-4
V: TRBV19
size: NA

CDR3: CASSRRTDNEQFF
length: 13
D: NA
J: TRBJ2-1
V: TRBV18
size: NA

CDR3: CAIPYRPSYCEQYF
length: 14
D: NA
J: TRBJ2-7
V: TRBV7-3
size: NA

CDR3: CASSHDGQGYMNTEAFF
length: 17
D: TRBD1
J: TRBJ1-1
V: TRBV4-2
size: NA

CDR3: CASSKGGTPTYEQYF
length: 15
D: NA
J: TRBJ2-7
V: TRBV21-1
size: NA

CDR3: CASSMTGTGYRSGNTIYF
length: 18
D: NA
J: TRBJ1-3
V: TRBV19
size: NA

CDR3: CASSPPKLDEQFF
length: 13
D: NA
J: TRBJ2-1
V: TRBV7-3
size: NA

CDR3: CASSRLWDVSTDTQYF
length: 16
D: NA
J: TRBJ2-3
V: TRBV27
size: once

CDR3: CASSPGLAGGDTQYF
length: 15
D: TRBD2
J: TRBJ2-3
V: TRBV18
size: few

CDR3: CAISPTGGKSPLHF
length: 14
D: TRBD1
J: TRBJ1-6
V: TRBV10-3
size: NA

CDR3: CASSRTAGFSNQPQHF
length: 16
D: NA
J: TRBJ1-5
V: TRBV7-2
size: NA

CDR3: CASPSLRGGTYNEQFF
length: 16
D: NA
J: TRBJ2-1
V: TRBV5-4
size: NA

CDR3: CASSLDGGYEQYF
length: 13
D: NA
J: TRBJ2-7
V: TRBV5-8
size: NA

CDR3: CASSLPPKGGSSTYEQYF
length: 18
D: NA
J: TRBJ2-7
V: TRBV7-9
size: NA

CDR3: CASSDPGYYEQYF
length: 13
D: NA
J: TRBJ2-7
V: TRBV25-1
size: NA

CDR3: CASSSPTGIASYNEQFF
length: 17
D: TRBD1
J: TRBJ2-1
V: TRBV19
size: NA

CDR3: CAIQGSHRGYTF
length: 12
D: NA
J: TRBJ1-2
V: TRBV2
size: NA

CDR3: CASRMYGGRVYEQYF
length: 15
D: TRBD2
J: TRBJ2-7
V: TRBV5-5
size: NA

CDR3: CASSVVGGYNEQFF
length: 14
D: NA
J: TRBJ2-1
V: TRBV9
size: NA

CDR3: CASSAEGDRAYEQYF
length: 15
D: TRBD1
J: TRBJ2-7
V: TRBV6-1
size: few

CDR3: CASSGEPWGNQPQHF
length: 15
D: NA
J: TRBJ1-5
V: TRBV6-1
size: NA

CDR3: CASSPETGGFSYGYTF
length: 16
D: NA
J: TRBJ1-2
V: TRBV5-1
size: NA

CDR3: CASSQGSGQGANYGYTF
length: 17
D: TRBD1
J: TRBJ1-2
V: TRBV4-1
size: NA

CDR3: CAISEWGTSGTQYF
length: 14
D: TRBD2
J: TRBJ2-5
V: TRBV10-3
size: NA

CDR3: CASSPTGLLGNTEAFF
length: 16
D: NA
J: TRBJ1-1
V: TRBV18
size: NA

CDR3: CASSPQLLLGYNEQFF
length: 16
D: NA
J: TRBJ2-1
V: TRBV7-9
size: NA

CDR3: CASSPRWGSGEPQHF
length: 15
D: NA
J: TRBJ1-5
V: TRBV27
size: NA

CDR3: CASSLGGLAYNEQFF
length: 15
D: TRBD2
J: TRBJ2-1
V: TRBV5-1
size: NA

CDR3: CSVRGGSADTQYF
length: 13
D: TRBD1
J: TRBJ2-3
V: TRBV29-1
size: NA

CDR3: CASSWGGNTEAFF
length: 13
D: NA
J: TRBJ1-1
V: TRBV7-6
size: NA

CDR3: CASSMEASTDTQYF
length: 14
D: NA
J: TRBJ2-3
V: TRBV19
size: NA

CDR3: CASSLDGGLAGAKTQYF
length: 17
D: TRBD2
J: TRBJ2-5
V: TRBV5-1
size: few

CDR3: CASSLGQGRDEQYF
length: 14
D: NA
J: TRBJ2-7
V: TRBV27
size: NA